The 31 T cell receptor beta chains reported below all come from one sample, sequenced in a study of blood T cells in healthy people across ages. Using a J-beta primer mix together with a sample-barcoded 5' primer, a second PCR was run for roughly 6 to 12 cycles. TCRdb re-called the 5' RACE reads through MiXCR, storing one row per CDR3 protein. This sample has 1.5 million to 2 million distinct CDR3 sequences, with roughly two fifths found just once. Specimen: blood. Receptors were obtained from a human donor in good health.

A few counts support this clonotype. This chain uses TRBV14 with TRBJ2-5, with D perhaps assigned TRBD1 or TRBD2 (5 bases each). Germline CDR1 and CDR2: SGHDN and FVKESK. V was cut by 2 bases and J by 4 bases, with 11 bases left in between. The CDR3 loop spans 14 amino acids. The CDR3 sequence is CASSQLDGAETQYF. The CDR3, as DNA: TGTGCCAGCAGCCAATTGGACGGGGCAGAGACCCAGTACTTC.

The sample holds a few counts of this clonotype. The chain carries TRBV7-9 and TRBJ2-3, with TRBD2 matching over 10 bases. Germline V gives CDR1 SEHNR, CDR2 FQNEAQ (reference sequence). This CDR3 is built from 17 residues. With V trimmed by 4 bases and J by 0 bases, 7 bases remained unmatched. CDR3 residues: CASSSLAGYSSTDTQYF. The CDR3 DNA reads TGTGCCAGCAGCTCACTAGCGGGGTATTCTAGCACAGATACGCAGTATTTT.

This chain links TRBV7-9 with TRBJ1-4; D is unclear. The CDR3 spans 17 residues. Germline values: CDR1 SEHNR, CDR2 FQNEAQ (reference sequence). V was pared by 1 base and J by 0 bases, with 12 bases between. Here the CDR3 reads CASSLGFRVATNEKLFF. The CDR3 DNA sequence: TGTGCCAGCAGCTTAGGGTTCCGGGTTGCAACTAATGAAAAACTGTTTTTT.

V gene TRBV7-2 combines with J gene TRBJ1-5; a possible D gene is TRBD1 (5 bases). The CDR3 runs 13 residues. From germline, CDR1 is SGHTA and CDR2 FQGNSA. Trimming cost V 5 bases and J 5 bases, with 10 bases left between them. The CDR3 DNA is TGTGCCAGCAGCGCGGGACCTTATCAGCCCCAGCATTTT. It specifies CASSAGPYQPQHF. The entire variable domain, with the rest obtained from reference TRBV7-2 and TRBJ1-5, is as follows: GAGVSQSPSNKVTEKGKDVELRCDPISGHTALYWYRQSLGQGLEFLIYFQGNSAPDKSGLPSDRFSAERTGGSVSTLTIQRTQQEDSAVYLCASSAGPYQPQHFGDGTRLSIL.

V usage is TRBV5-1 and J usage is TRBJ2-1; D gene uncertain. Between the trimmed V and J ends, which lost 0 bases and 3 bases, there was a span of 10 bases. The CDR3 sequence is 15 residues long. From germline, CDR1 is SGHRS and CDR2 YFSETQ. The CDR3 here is CASSLGSGIYNEQFF. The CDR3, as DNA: TGCGCCAGCAGCTTGGGTAGTGGCATCTACAATGAGCAGTTCTTC.

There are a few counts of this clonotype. The CDR3 nucleotides are TGCGCCAGCAGCTGGAGGGTTGGCGGCGAGCAGTACTTC. This translates into CASSWRVGGEQYF. The chain links TRBV5-1 to TRBJ2-7, with D possibly TRBD2 on 6 matching bases. Trimming shortened V by 3 bases and J by 6 bases, and 13 bases separated the two germline ends. Germline CDR1 and CDR2: SGHRS and YFSETQ. The CDR3 loop spans 13 amino acids.

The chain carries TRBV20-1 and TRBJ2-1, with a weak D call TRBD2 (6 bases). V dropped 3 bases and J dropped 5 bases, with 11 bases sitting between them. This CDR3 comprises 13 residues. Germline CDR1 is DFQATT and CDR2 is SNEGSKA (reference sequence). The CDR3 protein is CSASSWGDNEQFF. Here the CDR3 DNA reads TGCAGTGCTAGTTCGTGGGGGGACAATGAGCAGTTCTTC.

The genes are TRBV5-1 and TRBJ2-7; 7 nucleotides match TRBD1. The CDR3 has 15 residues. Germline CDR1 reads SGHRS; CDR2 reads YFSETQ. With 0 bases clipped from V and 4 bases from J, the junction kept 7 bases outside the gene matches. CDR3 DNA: TGCGCCAGCAGCTTGGTTTCCCCCAGGGGGTACGAGCAGTACTTC. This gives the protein CASSLVSPRGYEQYF.

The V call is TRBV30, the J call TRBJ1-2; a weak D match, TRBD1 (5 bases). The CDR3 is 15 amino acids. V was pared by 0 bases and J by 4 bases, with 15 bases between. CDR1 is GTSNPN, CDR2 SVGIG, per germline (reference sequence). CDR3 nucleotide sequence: TGTGCCTGGAGTGTACAAGGGTATAGGGGCTATGGCTACACCTTC. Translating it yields CAWSVQGYRGYGYTF.

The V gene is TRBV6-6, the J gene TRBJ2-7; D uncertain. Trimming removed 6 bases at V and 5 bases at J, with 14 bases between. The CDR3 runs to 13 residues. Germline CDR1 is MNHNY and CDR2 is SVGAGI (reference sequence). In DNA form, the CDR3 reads TGTGCCAGCAGCGCCTCCGGGCTTCACGAGCAGTACTTC. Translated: CASSASGLHEQYF.

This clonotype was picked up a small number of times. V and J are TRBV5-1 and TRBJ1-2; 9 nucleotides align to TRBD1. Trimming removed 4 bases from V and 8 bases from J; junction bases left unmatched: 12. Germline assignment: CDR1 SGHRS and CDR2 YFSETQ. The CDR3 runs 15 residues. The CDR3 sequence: CASSGPTGGAEGYTF. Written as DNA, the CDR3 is TGCGCCAGCAGCGGACCCACAGGGGGCGCCGAGGGCTACACCTTC.

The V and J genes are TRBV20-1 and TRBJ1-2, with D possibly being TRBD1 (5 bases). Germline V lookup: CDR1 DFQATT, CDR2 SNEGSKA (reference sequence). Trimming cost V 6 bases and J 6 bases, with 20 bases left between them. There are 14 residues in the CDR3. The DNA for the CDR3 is TGCAGTGCGGAAGTGGGACCGAGTCTTGATGGCTACACCTTC. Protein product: CSAEVGPSLDGYTF.

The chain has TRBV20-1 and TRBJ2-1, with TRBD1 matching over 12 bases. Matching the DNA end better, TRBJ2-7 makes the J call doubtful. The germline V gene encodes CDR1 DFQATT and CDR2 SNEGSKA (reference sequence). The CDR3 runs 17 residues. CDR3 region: CSAEGQGAFISYNEQYF. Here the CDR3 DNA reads TGCAGTGCCGAGGGACAGGGGGCCTTCATCTCCTACAATGAGCAGTACTTC.

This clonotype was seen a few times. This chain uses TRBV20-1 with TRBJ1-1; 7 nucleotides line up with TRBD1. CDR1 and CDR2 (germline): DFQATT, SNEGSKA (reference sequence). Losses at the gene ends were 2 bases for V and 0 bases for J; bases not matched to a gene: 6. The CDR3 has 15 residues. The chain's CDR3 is CSARHYRGMNTEAFF. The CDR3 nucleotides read TGCAGTGCTAGACATTACAGGGGCATGAACACTGAAGCTTTCTTT.

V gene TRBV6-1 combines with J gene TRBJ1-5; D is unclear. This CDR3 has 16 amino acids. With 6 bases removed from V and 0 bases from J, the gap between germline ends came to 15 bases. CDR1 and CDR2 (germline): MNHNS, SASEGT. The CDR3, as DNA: TGTGCCAGCAGCCCCTTAGCGGGATATAGCAATCAGCCCCAGCATTTT. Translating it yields CASSPLAGYSNQPQHF.

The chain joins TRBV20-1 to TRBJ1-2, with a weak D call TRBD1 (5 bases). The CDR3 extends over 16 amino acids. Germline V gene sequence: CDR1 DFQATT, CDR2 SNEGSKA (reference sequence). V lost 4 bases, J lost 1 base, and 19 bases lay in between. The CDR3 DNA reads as TGCAGTGCTACCCGGGGGACCCCTGGGGTTAACTATGGCTACACCTTC. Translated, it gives CSATRGTPGVNYGYTF.

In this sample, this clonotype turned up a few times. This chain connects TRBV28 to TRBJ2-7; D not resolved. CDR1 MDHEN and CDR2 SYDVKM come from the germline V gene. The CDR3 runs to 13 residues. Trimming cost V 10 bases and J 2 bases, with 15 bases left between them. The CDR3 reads CATREGPAYEQYF. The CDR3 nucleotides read TGTGCCACTCGAGAAGGACCAGCCTACGAGCAGTACTTC.

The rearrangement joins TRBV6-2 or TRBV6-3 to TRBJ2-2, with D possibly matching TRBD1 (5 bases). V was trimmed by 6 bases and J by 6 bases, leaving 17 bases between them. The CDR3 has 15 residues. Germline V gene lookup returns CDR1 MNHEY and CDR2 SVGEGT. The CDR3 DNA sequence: TGTGCCAGCAGCCTAATCGTGATAGGGGCCGGGGAGCTGTTTTTT. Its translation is CASSLIVIGAGELFF.

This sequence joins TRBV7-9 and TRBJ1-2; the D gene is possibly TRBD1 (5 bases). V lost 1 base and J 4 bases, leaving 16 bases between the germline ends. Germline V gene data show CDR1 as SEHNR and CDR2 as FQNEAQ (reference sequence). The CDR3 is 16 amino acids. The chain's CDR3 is CASSLDRRQGGYGYTF. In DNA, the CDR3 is TGTGCCAGCAGCTTAGACCGGCGGCAGGGAGGCTATGGCTACACCTTC.

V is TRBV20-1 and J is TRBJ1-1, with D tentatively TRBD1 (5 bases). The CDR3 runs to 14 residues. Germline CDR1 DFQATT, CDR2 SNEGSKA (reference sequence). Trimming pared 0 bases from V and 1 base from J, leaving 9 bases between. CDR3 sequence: CSARDNRRNTEAFF. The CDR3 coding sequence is TGCAGTGCTAGAGATAACAGGAGGAACACTGAAGCTTTCTTT.

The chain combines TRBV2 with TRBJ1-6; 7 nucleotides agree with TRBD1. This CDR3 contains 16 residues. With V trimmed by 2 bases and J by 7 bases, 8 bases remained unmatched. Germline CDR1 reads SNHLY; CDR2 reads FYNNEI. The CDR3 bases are TGTGCCAGCAGTGAACGGTCAGGGGGGGCAAATTCACCCCTCCACTTT. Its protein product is CASSERSGGANSPLHF.

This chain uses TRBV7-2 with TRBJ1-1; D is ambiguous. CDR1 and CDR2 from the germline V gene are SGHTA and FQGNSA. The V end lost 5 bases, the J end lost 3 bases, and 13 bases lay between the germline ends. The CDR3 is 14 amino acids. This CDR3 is CASSLQEADTEAFF. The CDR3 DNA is TGTGCCAGCAGCCTGCAGGAGGCCGACACTGAAGCTTTCTTT.

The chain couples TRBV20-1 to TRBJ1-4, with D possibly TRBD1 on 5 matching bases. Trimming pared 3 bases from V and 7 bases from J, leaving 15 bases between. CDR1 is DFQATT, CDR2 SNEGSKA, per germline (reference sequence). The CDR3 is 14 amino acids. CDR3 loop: CSASQWGRVEKLFF. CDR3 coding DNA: TGCAGTGCTAGCCAGTGGGGCAGGGTTGAAAAACTGTTTTTT.

The CDR3 DNA is TGTGCCAGCAGTTACCAGACTAGCGGGGGATATGGAGATACGCAGTATTTT. As protein: CASSYQTSGGYGDTQYF. J is TRBJ2-3 and V is TRBV6-6; 12 positions match TRBD2. V was pared by 2 bases and J by 5 bases, with 8 bases of the junction left unmatched. The germline gives CDR1 MNHNY, CDR2 SVGAGI (reference sequence). The CDR3 contains 17 residues.

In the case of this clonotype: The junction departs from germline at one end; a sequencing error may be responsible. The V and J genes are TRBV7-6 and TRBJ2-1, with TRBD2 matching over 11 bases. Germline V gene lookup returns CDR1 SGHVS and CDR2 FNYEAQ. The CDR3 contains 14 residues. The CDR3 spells CAGSIAGGDNEQFF. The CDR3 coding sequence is TGTGCCGGCAGCATAGCGGGGGGGGACAATGAGCAGTTCTTC.

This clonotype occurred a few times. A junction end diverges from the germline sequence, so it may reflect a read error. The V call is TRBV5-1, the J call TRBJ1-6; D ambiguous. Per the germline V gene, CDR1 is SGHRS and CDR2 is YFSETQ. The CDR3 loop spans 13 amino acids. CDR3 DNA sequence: TGCGCCGGCAGCTTGGAGAGGAATTCACCCCTCCACTTT. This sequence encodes CAGSLERNSPLHF.

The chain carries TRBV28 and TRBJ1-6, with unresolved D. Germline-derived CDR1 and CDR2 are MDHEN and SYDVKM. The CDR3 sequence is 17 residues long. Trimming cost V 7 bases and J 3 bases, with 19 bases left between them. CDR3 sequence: CASKVVGVHDYNSPLHF. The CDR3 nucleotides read TGTGCCAGCAAAGTCGTTGGCGTCCACGACTATAATTCACCCCTCCACTTT. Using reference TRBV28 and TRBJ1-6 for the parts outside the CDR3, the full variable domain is DVKVTQSSRYLVKRTGEKVFLECVQDMDHENMFWYRQDPGLGLRLIYFSYDVKMKEKGDIPEGYSVSREKKERFSLILESASTNQTSMYLCASKVVGVHDYNSPLHFGNGTRLTVT.

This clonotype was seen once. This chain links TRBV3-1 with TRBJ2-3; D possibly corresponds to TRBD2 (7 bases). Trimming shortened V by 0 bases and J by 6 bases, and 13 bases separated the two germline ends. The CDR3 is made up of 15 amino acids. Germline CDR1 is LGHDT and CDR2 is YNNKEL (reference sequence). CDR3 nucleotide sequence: TGTGCCAGCAGCCAAGAAGGGAGGGGGGGCGATACGCAGTATTTT. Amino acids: CASSQEGRGGDTQYF.

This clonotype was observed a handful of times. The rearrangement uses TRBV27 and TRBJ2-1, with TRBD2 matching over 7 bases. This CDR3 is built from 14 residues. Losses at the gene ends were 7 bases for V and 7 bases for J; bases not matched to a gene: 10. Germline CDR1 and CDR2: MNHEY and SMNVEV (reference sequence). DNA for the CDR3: TGTGCCAGCATAAAGATAGCGGGCGGGAATGAGCAGTTCTTC. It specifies CASIKIAGGNEQFF.

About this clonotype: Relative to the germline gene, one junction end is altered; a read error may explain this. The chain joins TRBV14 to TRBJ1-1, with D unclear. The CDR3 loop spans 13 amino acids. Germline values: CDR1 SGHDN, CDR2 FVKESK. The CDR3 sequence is CTSSSYRNTEAFF. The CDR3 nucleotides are TGTACCAGCAGCAGTTATCGGAACACTGAAGCTTTCTTT. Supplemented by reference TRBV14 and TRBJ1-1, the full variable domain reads EAGVTQFPSHSVIEKGQTVTLRCDPISGHDNLYWYRRVMGKEIKFLLHFVKESKQDESGMPNNRFLAERTGGTYSTLKVQPAELEDSGVYFCTSSSYRNTEAFFGQGTRLTVV.

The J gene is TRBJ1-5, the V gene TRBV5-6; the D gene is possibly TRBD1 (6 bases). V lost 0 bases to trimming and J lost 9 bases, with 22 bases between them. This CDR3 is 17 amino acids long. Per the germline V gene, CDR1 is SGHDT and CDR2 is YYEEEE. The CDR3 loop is CASSLGQGQTSRRPQHF. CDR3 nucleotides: TGTGCCAGCAGCTTGGGTCAGGGGCAAACATCTCGGCGGCCCCAGCATTTT.